Shown below are 5 T cell receptor beta chains from a single sample sequenced in a study of spatial heterogeneity in lung cancer. Broader study findings: The study found that expanded intratumoral alpha and beta TCR counts tracked tumor mutation counts.

TCRdb re-called the 5' RACE reads with MiXCR, one entry per CDR3 protein. The data show thousands of distinct CDR3 sequences, around 15% seen once. No cognate antigen is known for these TCRs. Noted time point: sample taken at primary tumor resection. The material sequenced was lung tumor tissue, taken at surgery. These receptors were obtained from a male donor with early-stage non-small cell lung cancer.

This clonotype was found many times. Because this beta chain is a stray read in a library intended to capture alpha chains, its abundance should not be given much weight. This chain joins TRBV27 and TRBJ1-6; D perhaps matches TRBD1 (5 bases). The CDR3 covers 14 residues. The germline V gene encodes CDR1 MNHEY and CDR2 SMNVEV (reference sequence). Trimming took off 7 bases at V and 9 bases at J, with 16 bases between the two ends. The CDR3 sequence: CASIGRAGSSPLHF. The DNA of the CDR3 is TGTGCCAGCATCGGGAGGGCAGGGAGTTCACCCCTCCACTTT.

This clonotype was observed at least ten times. This beta chain is an unintended read in a library built for alpha chains; its size means little. The DNA of the CDR3 is TGTGCCAGCAACACTTTCACAGAAGAGCAGTACTTC. Amino acid sequence: CASNTFTEEQYF. The rearrangement uses TRBV7-2 and TRBJ2-7; D remains unclear. Trimming left V 7 bases short and J 7 bases short, with 14 bases between. CDR1 and CDR2 (germline): SGHTA, FQGNSA. The CDR3 extends over 12 amino acids.

This clonotype was found many times. Because the library targeted alpha chains, this beta chain is an off-target read whose size means little. This chain connects TRBV29-1 to TRBJ1-1; TRBD1 is a possible D gene (6 bases). The germline V gene encodes CDR1 SQVTM and CDR2 ANQGSEA. CDR3 length: 14 residues. The CDR3 DNA reads as TGCAGTGGGGGCCCAAAAACACTGAACACTGAAGCTTTCTTT. Protein: CSGGPKTLNTEAFF.

This clonotype is labeled medium-sized (0.01 to 0.1%). This beta chain is a stray read from a library made for alpha chains; its abundance is not meaningful. This sequence joins TRBV9 and TRBJ1-2, with D hard to call. The germline V gene has CDR1 SGDLS and CDR2 YYNGEE. The V end lost 2 bases, the J end lost 5 bases, and 10 bases lay between the germline ends. The CDR3 is 13 amino acids. The DNA for the CDR3 is TGTGCCAGCAGCGTCGATTCTTCTTATGGCTACACCTTC. This translates into CASSVDSSYGYTF.

About this clonotype: Within a library made for alpha chains, this beta chain is off target, and its count is uninformative. The chain joins TRBV2 to TRBJ1-1; D is unclear. This CDR3 has 15 amino acids. Per the germline V gene, CDR1 is SNHLY and CDR2 is FYNNEI. V was pared by 3 bases and J by 0 bases, with 11 bases between. The CDR3 sequence is CASSESGSMNTEAFF. The CDR3 coding sequence is TGTGCCAGCAGTGAGAGCGGCTCCATGAACACTGAAGCTTTCTTT.